This is a list of T cell receptor beta chains from one sample in a study of blood T cell repertoires in COVID-19. Some clones are missing from TCRdb's copy, which holds only in-frame ones; the method was immunoSEQ multiplex PCR. The sample contains over 110,000 clones, roughly 79% of which appear only once. Sequencing was done on a sample of peripheral blood. These receptors all come from a human donor in a cohort sampled during active COVID-19. The CDR3 runs from the conserved cysteine through the conserved F or W. A D gene is named only where the DNA matches it firmly. Clone size is shown for a subset of rows, as once, few, many or a class of expanded clone.

J gene,D gene,clone size,V gene,CDR3 DNA,CDR3 protein
TRBJ1-1,-,-,TRBV15,TGTGCCACCAGCTCACACGGGGGAGGGACTGAAGCTTTCTTT,CATSSHGGGTEAFF
TRBJ1-1,-,-,TRBV29-1,TGCAGCGTTGGTCAGAACACTGAAGCTTTCTTT,CSVGQNTEAFF
TRBJ2-2,-,-,TRBV4-1,TGCGCCAGCAGCCGAGTTACCGGGGAGCTGTTTTTT,CASSRVTGELFF
TRBJ2-7,-,-,TRBV14,TGTGCCTCTACCTTGCGATCCTACGAGCAGTACTTC,CASTLRSYEQYF
TRBJ2-7,-,-,TRBV5-8,TGTGCCAGCAGCGACGGACTTGCCGACTCCTACGAGCAGTACTTC,CASSDGLADSYEQYF
TRBJ2-1,TRBD2,-,TRBV19,TGTGCCAGTAGTAAGATTCCGGGACTAGCGGGAGTTAATGAGCAGTTCTTC,CASSKIPGLAGVNEQFF
TRBJ2-2,-,-,TRBV9,TGTGCCAGCAGCGTCTTTTATACCGGGGAGCTGTTTTTT,CASSVFYTGELFF
TRBJ2-5,TRBD2,-,TRBV28,TGTGCCAGCAGGATATCCGGGGGGGTTGAGGGAGAGACCCAGTACTTC,CASRISGGVEGETQYF
TRBJ1-6,TRBD1,once,TRBV6-6,TGTGCCAGCAGTTACGGACAGGGCGTGAGGAATTCACCCCTCCACTTT,CASSYGQGVRNSPLHF
TRBJ2-7,TRBD1,-,TRBV5-1,TGCGCCAGCAGCTTTACAGGGGGCGGGGGTTCCTACGAGCAGTACTTC,CASSFTGGGGSYEQYF
TRBJ2-7,TRBD1,many,TRBV18,TGTGCCAGCTCACCAGGGACAGGGCACTACGAGCAGTACTTC,CASSPGTGHYEQYF
TRBJ2-7,-,many,TRBV5-6,TGTGCCAGCAGCTTAGTGGGGGACTTTTCCGGCTACGAGCAGTACTTC,CASSLVGDFSGYEQYF
TRBJ1-4,TRBD1,-,TRBV28,TGTGCCAGCAGTCCCTACAGGGGGGGAGATGAAAAACTGTTTTTT,CASSPYRGGDEKLFF
TRBJ2-7,TRBD2,-,TRBV6-5,TGTGCCAGCAGTTCTCCAACTAGCGGGAGGGGCGAGCAGTACTTC,CASSSPTSGRGEQYF
TRBJ1-4,-,-,TRBV5-6,TGTGCCAGCAGCTTATTGGAGGGGACTAATGAAAAACTGTTTTTT,CASSLLEGTNEKLFF
TRBJ1-5,-,-,TRBV23-1,TGCGCCAGCAGTCGTTTCAGGGGCTACGATAAGTTTCAGCCCCAGCATTTT,CASSRFRGYDKFQPQHF
TRBJ2-1,TRBD2,-,TRBV28,TGTGCCAGCAGCCCCCCGACTAGCCAGGTTGGGGAGCAGTTCTTC,CASSPPTSQVGEQFF
TRBJ1-2,-,-,TRBV28,TGTGCCAGCAGTCCTAGGCCCTCCTATGGCTACACCTTC,CASSPRPSYGYTF
TRBJ2-4,-,-,TRBV3-1/TRBV3-2,TGTGCCAGCAGCCAAGATTGGACTTACAGATTAGCCAAAAACATTCAGTACTTC,CASSQDWTYRLAKNIQYF
TRBJ2-1,TRBD2,-,TRBV4-3,TGCGCCAGCAGCCATGATGCAGGGACTAGCGGGAGTAGAGATGAGCAGTTCTTC,CASSHDAGTSGSRDEQFF
TRBJ2-7,TRBD1,-,TRBV28,TGTGCCAGCAGTCCACCAGGGGACAGCTCCTACGAGCAGTACTTC,CASSPPGDSSYEQYF
TRBJ2-7,-,-,TRBV5-1,TGCGCCAGCAGCTTTCAGGAATCCTACGAGCAGTACTTC,CASSFQESYEQYF
TRBJ1-1,-,-,TRBV7-2,TGTGCCAGCAGCTCCCAGGGGACCACTGAAGCTTTCTTT,CASSSQGTTEAFF
TRBJ1-1,-,-,TRBV5-1,TGCGCCAGCAGCTTCCGGCGGGGGAGCAGAAACACTGAAGCTTTCTTT,CASSFRRGSRNTEAFF
TRBJ2-5,TRBD2,-,TRBV5-4,TGTGCCAGCAGCTTCGGGTTGCTAGCGGGAGTGGAGACCCAGTACTTC,CASSFGLLAGVETQYF
TRBJ2-1,TRBD2,few,TRBV5-1,TGCGCCAGCAGCTTTCCCCTAGCGGGAGTTCGCAATGAGCAGTTCTTC,CASSFPLAGVRNEQFF
TRBJ2-5,-,-,TRBV6-5,TGTGCCAGCAGTTACAGGACAGACCAAGAGACCCAGTACTTC,CASSYRTDQETQYF
TRBJ2-1,TRBD2,-,TRBV29-1,TGCAGCGTTTACAGAGCGGGAGAGGGCAACAATGAGCAGTTCTTC,CSVYRAGEGNNEQFF
TRBJ2-7,TRBD2,-,TRBV7-2,TGTGCCAGCAGCTCAGGGACTAGCGGACCAAGAACTGGGTTCGCCGAGCAGTACTTC,CASSSGTSGPRTGFAEQYF
TRBJ2-7,-,-,TRBV5-1,TGCGCCAGCAGGGGGCAGGGTTACGAGCAGTACTTC,CASRGQGYEQYF
TRBJ2-2,-,-,TRBV5-1,TGCGCCAGCAGCTTGGCACGGCAGGGCCTGAACACCGGGGAGCTGTTTTTT,CASSLARQGLNTGELFF
TRBJ2-1,TRBD2,few,TRBV6-2/TRBV6-3,TGTGCCAGCAGCCGACTAGCGGGAGGACTCTTTTACAATGAGCAGTTCTTC,CASSRLAGGLFYNEQFF
TRBJ2-1,TRBD2,-,TRBV7-2,TGTGCCAGCATCCAATTGCGGGAGGTCAATGAGCAGTTCTTC,CASIQLREVNEQFF
TRBJ2-4,TRBD1,-,TRBV7-2,TGTGCCAGCAGCTCGGGACAGTCGATTCAGTACTTC,CASSSGQSIQYF
TRBJ2-7,TRBD2,-,TRBV28,TGTGCCAGCAGTTTAGGGACTAGCGGGAGGGCCTACTCCTACGAGCAGTACTTC,CASSLGTSGRAYSYEQYF
TRBJ2-3,TRBD2,-,TRBV6-5,TGTGCCAGCAGTCGGCTAGCGGGAACAGATACGCAGTATTTT,CASSRLAGTDTQYF
TRBJ2-2,-,-,TRBV19,TGTGCCAGTACCGAAAGCGGGTTCAAGGCCGGGGAGCTGTTTTTT,CASTESGFKAGELFF
TRBJ1-5,-,-,TRBV16,TGTGCCAGCAGCCCTTACGGGAGGTTTGATCAGCCCCAGCATTTT,CASSPYGRFDQPQHF
TRBJ2-2,TRBD2,-,TRBV19,TGTGCCAGTAGTATCAGAGCGGGAGGGCGTTCGGGCACCGGGGAGCTGTTTTTT,CASSIRAGGRSGTGELFF
TRBJ1-3,TRBD1,-,TRBV18,TGTGCCAGCTCACCAGCGGGACAGTACCTAGACACCATATATTTT,CASSPAGQYLDTIYF